This section outlines one T cell receptor (beta chain) sequence together with its context. The antigen is not known. The record originates from a study of OX40 agonist ivuxolimab in advanced cancers. Looking at the study overall: Aged about 20 to 80 with a mean of about 60 years, they were approximately 80% male. Study-level results: Researchers report that CD8+ T cells had, on average, more expanded clones than CD4+. In the 0.1 to 3.0 mg/kg range, CD4+ and CD8+ blood T cells had expanded clonally by week 6.

The assay was immunoSEQ multiplex PCR, and TCRdb's table has in-frame clones only and misses some. The repertoire has 50,000 to 80,000 clones, about 89% of them found once; the top ten carry approximately 5%. V was trimmed by 3 bases and J by 5 bases, leaving 5 bases between them. This CDR3 comprises 11 residues. CDR1 and CDR2 from the germline V gene are SGHRS and YFSETQ. The receptor comes from an adult with an advanced solid tumor such as melanoma, head and neck, liver or kidney cancer. The sequencing here drew on CD4+ or CD8+ T cells sorted from blood, taken in a trial of the OX40 agonist ivuxolimab. This sequence joins TRBV5-1 and TRBJ2-5; D ambiguous. The CDR3 DNA reads TGCGCCAGCAGCTCGGCGGAGACCCAGTACTTC. This codes for CASSSAETQYF.